This note documents a single T cell receptor beta chain sequence. Its specificity is unknown. The data were taken from a study of cytomegalovirus exposure and HLA in healthy donors. As for the study in general: From donors who were HLA-typed, an early data release held 80 million to 85 million unique TCRs.

The study, taken as a whole, reports: A prior analysis recorded that most TCR beta V segments were productive about 90% or about 30% of the time. The study flagged some 170 TCR beta chains as cytomegalovirus-associated.

V lost 0 bases and J lost 2, with 6 bases in between. Germline CDR1 and CDR2: LNHNV and YYDKDF (reference sequence). This CDR3 spans 14 amino acids. At the time of sampling, donors were nominally healthy, though unrecorded immune exposures were likely. A multiplex PCR was run with 60 Vbeta primers and 13 Jbeta primers. The table came from immunoSEQ multiplex PCR; TCRdb's copy has only in-frame clones and leaves some out. Found here are about 150,000 clones, 60% to 70% of them singletons; the top ten hold 7% to 8.5%. This sequence was found in a woman aged 60-75 years in good health and CMV-seropositive. Sequencing used PBMCs. This chain joins TRBV15 and TRBJ2-3; D is undetermined. The CDR3 nucleotides read TGTGCCACCAGCAGAGAGAGTTACACAGATACGCAGTATTTT. It translates to CATSRESYTDTQYF.